The 5 T cell receptor beta chains below were found in one sample sequenced in a study of cytomegalovirus exposure and HLA in healthy donors. Sequenced by immunoSEQ multiplex PCR; TCRdb stores in-frame clones only, minus some. Found here are about 130,000 clones, nearly 90% of them singletons; the top ten hold 1.2%. Sequencing used PBMCs. Every receptor here comes from a woman between 18 and 30 years old in good health and CMV-seronegative.

V is TRBV5-1 and J is TRBJ2-2, with D uncertain. V lost 1 base and J 3 bases, leaving 7 bases between the germline ends. CDR3 length equals 14 residues. Germline loops: CDR1 SGHRS, CDR2 YFSETQ. The CDR3 coding sequence is TGCGCCAGCAGCTTGAGTCGGTACACCGGGGAGCTGTTTTTT. The encoded protein is CASSLSRYTGELFF.

The genes are TRBV19 and TRBJ2-3; D is possibly TRBD2 (7 bases). From germline, CDR1 is LNHDA and CDR2 SQIVND (reference sequence). V was cut by 3 bases and J by 0 bases, with 10 bases left in between. CDR3 length: 15 residues. For the CDR3, the DNA is TGTGCCAGTAGTATCGCGGGGGCCAGCACAGATACGCAGTATTTT. Amino acid sequence: CASSIAGASTDTQYF.

V gene TRBV7-6 combines with J gene TRBJ1-1; 7 bases line up with TRBD1. The CDR3 is made up of 15 amino acids. Germline V gene data show CDR1 as SGHVS and CDR2 as FNYEAQ. The ends lost 2 bases at V and 4 bases at J; junction bases unmatched: 7. The CDR3 loop is CASSLQGGGSTEAFF. CDR3 DNA: TGTGCCAGCAGCTTACAGGGGGGAGGAAGCACTGAAGCTTTCTTT.

The chain uses TRBV6-1 and TRBJ2-5; 7 bases line up with TRBD2. The V segment lost 1 base and the J segment 1 base; nucleotides outside the gene matches: 9. The CDR3 extends over 17 amino acids. Looked up from germline, CDR1 is MNHNS and CDR2 is SASEGT. In DNA form, the CDR3 reads TGTGCCAGCAGTGAAGTTCCAGCGGGGTTTGGCCAAGAGACCCAGTACTTC. Amino acid sequence: CASSEVPAGFGQETQYF.

J is TRBJ2-1 and V is TRBV9; D gene unclear. The CDR3 runs to 14 residues. Germline V lookup: CDR1 SGDLS, CDR2 YYNGEE. Trimming left V 0 bases short and J 6 bases short, with 10 bases between. This chain's CDR3 is CASSVADSRNEQFF. CDR3 nucleotides: TGTGCCAGCAGCGTAGCCGACTCACGCAATGAGCAGTTCTTC. The variable domain in full, completed from reference TRBV9 and TRBJ2-1, reads DSGVTQTPKHLITATGQRVTLRCSPRSGDLSVYWYQQSLDQGLQFLIQYYNGEERAKGNILERFSAQQFPDLHSELNLSSLELGDSALYFCASSVADSRNEQFFGPGTRLTVL.